These 21 T cell receptor beta chains originate from one sample sequenced in a study of pediatric ulcerative colitis. Measured with immunoSEQ multiplex PCR; TCRdb has only the in-frame clones, and not every one. Among roughly 16,000 clones listed, roughly 74% were seen once. Rectal tissue came from one to two pinch biopsies taken at colonoscopy. Sequences were obtained from gut tissue. The origin of the receptors is a girl between 10 and 17 years old with moderate ulcerative colitis.

This clone was counted only a few times. This chain joins TRBV5-1 and TRBJ1-4; D gene uncertain. CDR3 size: 15 residues. Germline V gene sequence: CDR1 SGHRS, CDR2 YFSETQ. The V end was cut by 0 bases, the J end by 7 bases, with 13 bases between. The CDR3 coding sequence is TGCGCCAGCAGCTTGGGCGCCAGCTTAATTGAAAAACTGTTTTTT. Amino acids: CASSLGASLIEKLFF.

The V gene is TRBV18, the J gene TRBJ1-3, with a possible D match to TRBD1 (6 bases). The CDR3 contains 14 residues. Germline lookup yields CDR1 KGHSH and CDR2 LQKENI. Deletions cut 5 bases from V and 3 bases from J, with 11 bases between. CDR3 sequence (DNA): TGTGCCAGCTCAGAACGGACAGTTGGAAACACCATATATTTT. It codes for CASSERTVGNTIYF.

This clone was picked up a small number of times. V and J are TRBV28 and TRBJ1-5, with 11 bases fitting TRBD1. Germline CDR1 is MDHEN and CDR2 is SYDVKM. The CDR3 runs 13 residues. The V and J ends lost 6 bases and 7 bases, in that order; junction bases with no gene match: 2. The CDR3 loop is CASRRDRGQPQHF. DNA for the CDR3: TGTGCCAGCAGACGGGACAGGGGGCAGCCCCAGCATTTT.

The chain joins TRBV11-3 to TRBJ2-1, with TRBD2 as a possible D gene (6 bases). The CDR3 loop spans 15 amino acids. Germline CDR1 and CDR2: SGHNT and YENEEA. V lost 3 bases and J lost 1, with 10 bases in between. The CDR3 coding sequence is TGTGCCAGCAGCTTGGGACTTGGATCCTACAATGAGCAGTTCTTC. This gives the protein CASSLGLGSYNEQFF.

The chain recombines TRBV7-9 with TRBJ2-7, with D perhaps matching TRBD1 or TRBD2 (5 bases each). V lost 4 bases and J lost 2, with 12 bases in between. The CDR3 has 14 amino acids. CDR1 SEHNR and CDR2 FQNEAQ come from the germline V gene (reference sequence). CDR3 sequence (DNA): TGTGCCAGCAGCTCGCTTGGGGGAGCCTACGAGCAGTACTTC. This codes for CASSSLGGAYEQYF.

CDR3 in amino acids: CATSRDLGFVPHSGANVLTF. As DNA, the CDR3 is TGTGCCACCAGCAGAGATCTAGGGTTCGTTCCACACTCTGGGGCCAACGTCCTGACTTTC. The chain has TRBV15 and TRBJ2-6; D is unresolved. The CDR3 extends over 20 amino acids. Per germline, CDR1 LNHNV and CDR2 YYDKDF (reference sequence). Trimming stripped 0 bases from V and 0 bases from J, with 18 bases between.

This clone turned up a few times. V and J are TRBV29-1 and TRBJ2-1; tentative D call: TRBD2 (6 bases). Per germline, CDR1 SQVTM and CDR2 ANQGSEA. The CDR3 is 11 amino acids. V was shortened by 8 bases and J by 8 bases, with 13 bases between the two germline ends. The DNA of the CDR3 is TGCAGCCCTCGACTAGTAGATGAGCAGTTCTTC. Its protein product is CSPRLVDEQFF.

The chain joins TRBV5-6 to TRBJ2-5, with 11 bases matching TRBD1. The CDR3 length is 14 residues. Germline assignment: CDR1 SGHDT and CDR2 YYEEEE. V was clipped by 4 bases and J by 4 bases; unmatched bases: 3. CDR3 nucleotides: TGTGCCAGCAGCCAGGGACAGGGGGGAGAGACCCAGTACTTC. Amino acid sequence: CASSQGQGGETQYF. Complete variable domain (other parts from reference TRBV5-6 and TRBJ2-5): DAGVTQSPTHLIKTRGQQVTLRCSPKSGHDTVSWYQQALGQGPQFIFQYYEEEERQRGNFPDRFSGHQFPNYSSELNVNALLLGDSALYLCASSQGQGGETQYFGPGTRLLVL.

This clone turned up a few times. The V call is TRBV19, the J call TRBJ2-1; D uncertain. CDR3 length: 14 residues. The germline gives CDR1 LNHDA, CDR2 SQIVND (reference sequence). The V end was cut by 6 bases, the J end by 7 bases, with 16 bases between. This CDR3 is CASRSVGPENEQFF. In DNA, the CDR3 is TGTGCCAGTAGATCGGTCGGGCCCGAAAATGAGCAGTTCTTC.

The chain employs TRBV6-1 and TRBJ2-5; D is ambiguous. This CDR3 has 14 amino acids. The ends were cut back, 10 bases at V and 2 bases at J, with 17 bases in the middle. The V gene's germline CDR1 is MNHNS and CDR2 SASEGT. The CDR3 loop is CAILRVARQETQYF. The DNA of the CDR3 is TGTGCCATACTTCGGGTTGCCCGGCAAGAGACCCAGTACTTC.

V usage is TRBV18 and J usage is TRBJ2-1; possible D gene TRBD2, 6 bases. V shed 2 bases and J shed 8 bases, with 16 bases lying between them. The CDR3 loop spans 15 amino acids. Germline V gene lookup returns CDR1 KGHSH and CDR2 LQKENI. Written as DNA, the CDR3 is TGTGCCAGCTCACCATCGGCCGTAGGCGGGGATGAGCAGTTCTTC. Its translation: CASSPSAVGGDEQFF.

Remarks on this clone: Distinct nucleotide sequences in the sample also encode this CDR3. The chain is built from TRBV18 and TRBJ1-2; D is unclear. The germline gives CDR1 KGHSH, CDR2 LQKENI. The germline V and J ends were trimmed by 3 bases and 8 bases, with 13 bases remaining between them. The CDR3 contains 13 residues. The CDR3 region has the DNA TGTGCCAGCTCACCGTCTGATACTAGGGGCTACACCTTC. It translates to CASSPSDTRGYTF.

This clone was seen more than once but under ten times. The genes are TRBV5-6 and TRBJ2-1, with TRBD1 identical over 8 bases. Trimming cost V 0 bases and J 9 bases; bases outside gene matches: 2. Looked up from germline, CDR1 is SGHDT and CDR2 is YYEEEE. CDR3 length equals 13 residues. The CDR3 sequence is CASSLATGAEQFF. The CDR3 region has the DNA TGTGCCAGCAGCTTGGCGACAGGGGCTGAGCAGTTCTTC.

V is TRBV5-1 and J is TRBJ1-5, with a tentative D call TRBD1 (6 bases). Germline CDR1 SGHRS, CDR2 YFSETQ. V was shortened by 1 base and J by 1 base, with 12 bases between the two germline ends. The CDR3 sequence is 16 residues long. The CDR3 loop is CASSLLPGESNQPQHF. DNA of the CDR3: TGCGCCAGCAGCTTGTTACCAGGGGAGAGCAATCAGCCCCAGCATTTT.

The rearrangement links TRBV27 to TRBJ2-7, with D possibly TRBD2 on 7 matching bases. V was shortened by 5 bases and J by 2 bases, with 16 bases between the two germline ends. CDR3 size: 15 residues. Germline V gene lookup returns CDR1 MNHEY and CDR2 SMNVEV (reference sequence). DNA of the CDR3: TGTGCCAGCAGTAGACAGGCGGGAGATCCCTACGAGCAGTACTTC. It yields the protein CASSRQAGDPYEQYF.

The rearrangement links TRBV6-5 to TRBJ2-7; D is possibly TRBD1 (6 bases). V lost 0 bases to trimming and J lost 0 bases, with 9 bases between them. This CDR3 contains 15 residues. Germline CDR1 MNHEY, CDR2 SVGAGI. The CDR3 sequence: CASSYSTGTSYEQYF. Written as DNA, the CDR3 is TGTGCCAGCAGTTACTCGACAGGTACCTCCTACGAGCAGTACTTC.

This clone has a handful of counts. The chain joins TRBV5-1 to TRBJ1-2; TRBD1 matches 8 bases. CDR3 length: 13 amino acids. Looked up from germline, CDR1 is SGHRS and CDR2 is YFSETQ. With V trimmed by 4 bases and J by 6 bases, 5 bases remained unmatched. CDR3 nucleotides: TGCGCCAGCAGCGCGACAGGGGCTGATGGCTACACCTTC. It specifies CASSATGADGYTF.

The genes are TRBV14 and TRBJ2-4, with D possibly being TRBD2 (5 bases). There are 17 residues in the CDR3. V lost 0 bases and J 0 bases, leaving 12 bases between the germline ends. The germline V gene has CDR1 SGHDN and CDR2 FVKESK. The CDR3 sequence: CASSQEPGMGAKNIQYF. Here the CDR3 DNA reads TGTGCCAGCAGCCAAGAACCGGGAATGGGAGCCAAAAACATTCAGTACTTC.

The chain has TRBV5-5 and TRBJ2-5; 8 positions agree with TRBD2. The CDR3 extends over 18 amino acids. Trimming removed 3 bases from V and 1 base from J; junction bases left unmatched: 14. CDR1 is SGHKS, CDR2 YYEKEE, per germline (reference sequence). DNA of the CDR3: TGTGCCAGCAGCTCCATTATAGCCGTAGCGGGGCCCCAAGAGACCCAGTACTTC. It codes for CASSSIIAVAGPQETQYF.

This clone was observed a handful of times. The V gene is TRBV11-2, the J gene TRBJ1-3; tentative D call: TRBD1 (5 bases). The length of the CDR3 is 17 residues. The germline V gene encodes CDR1 SGHAT and CDR2 FQNNGV. The V end was cut by 3 bases, the J end by 0 bases, with 15 bases between. This chain's CDR3 is CASSLFRDRSSGNTIYF. In nucleotides, the CDR3 is TGTGCCAGCAGCTTGTTCAGGGATCGGAGCTCTGGAAACACCATATATTTT.

The chain recombines TRBV28 with TRBJ2-7; D ambiguous. V was trimmed by 4 bases and J by 1 base, leaving 11 bases between them. Germline CDR1 is MDHEN and CDR2 is SYDVKM. This CDR3 is built from 14 residues. CDR3 amino acids: CASSSWKESYEQYF. CDR3 coding DNA: TGTGCCAGCAGTTCCTGGAAGGAATCCTACGAGCAGTACTTC.